The present T cell receptor beta chain was sequenced within a study of patients and donors after allogeneic stem cell transplantation. TCRdb recomputed calls from the RT-PCR reads with MiXCR, one row per CDR3 protein. The repertoire holds about a million distinct CDR3 sequences, with 18% as singletons. The V end was cut by 3 bases, the J end by 5 bases, with 11 bases between. The germline V gene has CDR1 DFQATT and CDR2 SNEGSKA (reference sequence). The CDR3 covers 14 residues. The receptor comes from a human donor who was either an allogeneic HSCT recipient or a stem cell or donor lymphocyte infusion donor (not recorded which). It is not recorded whose cells these are; they may come from a transplant donor. The material sequenced was blood, either unsorted or a sorted T cell fraction (not recorded which). This chain uses TRBV20-1 with TRBJ1-6; D gene uncertain. CDR3 in amino acids: CSASLGRNNSPLHF. The CDR3 coding sequence is TGCAGTGCTAGTCTGGGCAGGAATAATTCACCCCTCCACTTT.